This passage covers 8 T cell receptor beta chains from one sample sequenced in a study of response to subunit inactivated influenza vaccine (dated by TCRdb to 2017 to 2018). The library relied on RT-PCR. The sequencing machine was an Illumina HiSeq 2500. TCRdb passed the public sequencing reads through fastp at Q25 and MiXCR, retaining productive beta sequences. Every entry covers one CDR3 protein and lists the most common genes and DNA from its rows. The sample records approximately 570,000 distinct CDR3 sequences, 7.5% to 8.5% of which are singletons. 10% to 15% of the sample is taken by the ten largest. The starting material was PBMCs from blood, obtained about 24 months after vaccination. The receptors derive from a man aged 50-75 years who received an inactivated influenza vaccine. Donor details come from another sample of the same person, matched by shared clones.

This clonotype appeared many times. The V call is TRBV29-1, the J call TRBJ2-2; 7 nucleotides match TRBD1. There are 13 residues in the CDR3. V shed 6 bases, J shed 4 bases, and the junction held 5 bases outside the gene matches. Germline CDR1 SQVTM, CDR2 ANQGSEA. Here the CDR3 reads CSVGGQVTGELFF. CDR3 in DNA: TGCAGCGTCGGAGGACAGGTCACCGGGGAGCTGTTTTTT.

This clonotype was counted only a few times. CDR3 protein: CASSDSGGASQEQYF. CDR3 nucleotides: TGTGCCAGCAGCGACTCAGGGGGCGCTTCTCAAGAGCAGTACTTC. The V call is TRBV9, the J call TRBJ2-7; 8 bases are shared with TRBD1. CDR1 and CDR2 (germline): SGDLS, YYNGEE. V lost 3 bases to trimming and J lost 7 bases; unmatched junction nucleotides: 12. This CDR3 region has 15 residues.

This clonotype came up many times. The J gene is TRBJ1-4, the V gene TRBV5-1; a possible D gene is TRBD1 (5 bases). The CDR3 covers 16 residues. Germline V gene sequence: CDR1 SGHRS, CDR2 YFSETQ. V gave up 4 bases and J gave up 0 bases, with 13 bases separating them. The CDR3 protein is CASSRDSVATNEKLFF. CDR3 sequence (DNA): TGCGCCAGCAGCCGTGACAGCGTTGCAACTAATGAAAAACTGTTTTTT.

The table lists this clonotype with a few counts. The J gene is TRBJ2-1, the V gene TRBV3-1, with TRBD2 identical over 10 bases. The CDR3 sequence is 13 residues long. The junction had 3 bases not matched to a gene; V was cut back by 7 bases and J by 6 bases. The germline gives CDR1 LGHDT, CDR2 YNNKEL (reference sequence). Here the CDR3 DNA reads TGTGCCAGCAACCCTAGCGGGGGCAATGAGCAGTTCTTC. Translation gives CASNPSGGNEQFF.

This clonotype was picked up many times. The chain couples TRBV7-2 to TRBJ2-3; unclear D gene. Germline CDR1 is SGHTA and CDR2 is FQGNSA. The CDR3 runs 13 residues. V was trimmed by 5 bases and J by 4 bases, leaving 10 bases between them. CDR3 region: CASSPRKADTQYF. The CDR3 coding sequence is TGTGCCAGCAGCCCTAGAAAGGCAGATACGCAGTATTTT.

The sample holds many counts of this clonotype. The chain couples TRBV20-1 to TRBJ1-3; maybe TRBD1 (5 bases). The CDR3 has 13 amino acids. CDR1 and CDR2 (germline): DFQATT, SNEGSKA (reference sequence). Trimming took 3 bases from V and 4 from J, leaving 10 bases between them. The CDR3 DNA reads TGCAGTGCTAGTATGGGGCTGGGAAACACCATATATTTT. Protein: CSASMGLGNTIYF.

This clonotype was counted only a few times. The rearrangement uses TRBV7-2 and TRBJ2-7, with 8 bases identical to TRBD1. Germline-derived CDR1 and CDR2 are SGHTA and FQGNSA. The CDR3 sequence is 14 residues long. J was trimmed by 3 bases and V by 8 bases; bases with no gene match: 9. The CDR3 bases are TGTGCCAGCCCCCAACGGACAGGGTACTACGAGCAGTACTTC. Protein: CASPQRTGYYEQYF.

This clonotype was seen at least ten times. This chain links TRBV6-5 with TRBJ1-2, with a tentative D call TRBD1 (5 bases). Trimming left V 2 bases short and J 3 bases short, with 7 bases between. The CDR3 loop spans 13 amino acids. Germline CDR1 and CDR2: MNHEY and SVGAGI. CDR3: CASSYGGDYGYTF. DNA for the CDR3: TGTGCCAGCAGTTACGGGGGGGACTATGGCTACACCTTC.